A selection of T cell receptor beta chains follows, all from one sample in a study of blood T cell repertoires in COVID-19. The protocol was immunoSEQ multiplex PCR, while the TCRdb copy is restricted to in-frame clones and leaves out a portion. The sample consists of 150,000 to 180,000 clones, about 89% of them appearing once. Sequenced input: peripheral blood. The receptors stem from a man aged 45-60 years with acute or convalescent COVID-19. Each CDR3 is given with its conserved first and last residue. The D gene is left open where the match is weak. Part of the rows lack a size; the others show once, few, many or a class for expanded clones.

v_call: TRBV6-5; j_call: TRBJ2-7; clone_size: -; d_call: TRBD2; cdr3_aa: CASSYLGLAGGEQYF; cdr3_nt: TGTGCCAGCAGTTATTTGGGTTTAGCGGGAGGCGAGCAGTACTTC
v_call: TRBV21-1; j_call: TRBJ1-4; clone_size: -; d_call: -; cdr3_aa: CASSTGRTEKLFF; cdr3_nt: TGTGCCAGCAGCACAGGGAGGACTGAAAAACTGTTTTTT
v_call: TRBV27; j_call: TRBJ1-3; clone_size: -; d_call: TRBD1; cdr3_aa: CASSLNVPGQTNSGNTIYF; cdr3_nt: TGTGCCAGCAGTTTAAACGTTCCGGGACAGACGAACTCTGGAAACACCATATATTTT
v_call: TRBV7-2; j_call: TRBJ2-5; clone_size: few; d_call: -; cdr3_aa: CASSLIPRTNQETQYF; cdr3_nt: TGTGCCAGCAGCTTAATACCCCGGACTAACCAAGAGACCCAGTACTTC
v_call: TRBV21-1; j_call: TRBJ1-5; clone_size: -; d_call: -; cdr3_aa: CASSKGDRGQPQHF; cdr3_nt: TGTGCCAGCAGCAAGGGCGACAGGGGTCAGCCCCAGCATTTT
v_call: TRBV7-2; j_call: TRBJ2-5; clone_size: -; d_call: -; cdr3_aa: CASSLQRTDETQYF; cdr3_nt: TGTGCCAGCAGCTTACAGCGAACCGATGAGACCCAGTACTTC
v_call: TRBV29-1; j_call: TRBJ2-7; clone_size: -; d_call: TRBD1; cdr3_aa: CSVGQGTVSEQYF; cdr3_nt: TGCAGCGTCGGACAGGGAACGGTAAGCGAGCAGTACTTC
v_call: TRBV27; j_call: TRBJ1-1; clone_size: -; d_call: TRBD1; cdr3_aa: CASRDAGTEKEAFF; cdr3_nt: TGTGCCAGCAGGGACGCCGGGACAGAGAAGGAAGCTTTCTTT
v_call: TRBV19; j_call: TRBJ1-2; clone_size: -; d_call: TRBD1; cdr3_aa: CASSNDGTGGYGYTF; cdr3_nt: TGTGCCAGTAGTAACGACGGGACAGGGGGCTATGGCTACACCTTC
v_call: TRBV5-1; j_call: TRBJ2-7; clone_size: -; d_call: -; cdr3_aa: CASSLREASVYEQYF; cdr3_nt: TGCGCCAGCAGCTTAAGGGAGGCTAGCGTCTACGAGCAGTACTTC
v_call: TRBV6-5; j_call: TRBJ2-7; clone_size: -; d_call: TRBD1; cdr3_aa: CASSKRDRDEQYF; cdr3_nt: TGTGCCAGCAGTAAACGGGACAGGGACGAGCAGTACTTC
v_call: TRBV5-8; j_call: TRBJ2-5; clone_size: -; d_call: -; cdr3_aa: CASSFGQLRETQYF; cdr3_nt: TGTGCCAGCAGCTTCGGACAGTTAAGGGAGACCCAGTACTTC
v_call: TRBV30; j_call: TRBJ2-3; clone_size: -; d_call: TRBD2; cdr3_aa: CAWSAGLAGGLDTQYF; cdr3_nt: TGTGCCTGGAGTGCAGGGCTAGCGGGGGGCCTAGATACGCAGTATTTT
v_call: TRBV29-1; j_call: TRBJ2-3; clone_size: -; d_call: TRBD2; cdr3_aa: CSVETSGGDTQYF; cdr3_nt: TGCAGCGTTGAGACTAGCGGGGGAGATACGCAGTATTTT
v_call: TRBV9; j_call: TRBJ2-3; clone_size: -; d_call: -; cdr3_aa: CASSVTYYRTDTQYF; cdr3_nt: TGTGCCAGCAGTGTTACCTATTATCGCACAGATACGCAGTATTTT
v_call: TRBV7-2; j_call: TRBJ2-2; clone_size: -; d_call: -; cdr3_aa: CASSLGTAPNGELFF; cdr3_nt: TGTGCCAGCAGCTTAGGGACAGCTCCGAACGGGGAGCTGTTTTTT
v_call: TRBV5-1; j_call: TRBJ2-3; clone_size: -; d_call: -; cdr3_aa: CASSPPGGADTQYF; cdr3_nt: TGCGCCAGCAGCCCCCCGGGGGGCGCAGATACGCAGTATTTT
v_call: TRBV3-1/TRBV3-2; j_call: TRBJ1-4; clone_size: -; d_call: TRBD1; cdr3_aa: CASSQEWTGEEKLFF; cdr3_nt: TGTGCCAGCAGCCAAGAGTGGACAGGGGAGGAAAAACTGTTTTTT
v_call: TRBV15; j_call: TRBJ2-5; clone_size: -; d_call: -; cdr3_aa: CATSRDEGGTQYF; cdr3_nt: TGTGCCACCAGCAGAGATGAGGGCGGGACCCAGTACTTC
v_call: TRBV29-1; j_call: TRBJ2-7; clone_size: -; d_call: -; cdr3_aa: CSVEDGQTYEQYF; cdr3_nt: TGCAGCGTTGAAGATGGGCAAACCTACGAGCAGTACTTC
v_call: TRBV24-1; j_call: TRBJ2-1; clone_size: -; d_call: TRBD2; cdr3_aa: CATSGSAGGTHNEQFF; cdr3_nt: TGTGCCACCAGTGGTTCAGCGGGAGGGACCCACAATGAGCAGTTCTTC
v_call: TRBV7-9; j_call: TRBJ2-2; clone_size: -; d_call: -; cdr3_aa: CASSRWPIGELFF; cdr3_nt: TGTGCCAGCAGCAGATGGCCCATCGGGGAGCTGTTTTTT
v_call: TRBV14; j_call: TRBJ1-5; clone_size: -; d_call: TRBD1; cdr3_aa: CASSQDRGTEYQPQHF; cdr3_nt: TGTGCCAGCAGCCAAGATCGGGGGACAGAGTATCAGCCCCAGCATTTT
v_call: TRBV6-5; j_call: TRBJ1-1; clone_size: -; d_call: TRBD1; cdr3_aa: CASSRGTGQTEAFF; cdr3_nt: TGTGCCAGCAGTAGGGGGACAGGGCAAACTGAAGCTTTCTTT
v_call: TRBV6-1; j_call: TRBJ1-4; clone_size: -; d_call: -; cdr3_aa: CASSESWTGATNEKLFF; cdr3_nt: TGTGCCAGCAGTGAATCCTGGACGGGAGCAACTAATGAAAAACTGTTTTTT
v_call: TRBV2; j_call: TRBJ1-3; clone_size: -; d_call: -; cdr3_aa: CATPSGKAGTGNTIYF; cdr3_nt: TGTGCCACACCCTCCGGCAAGGCAGGGACTGGAAACACCATATATTTT
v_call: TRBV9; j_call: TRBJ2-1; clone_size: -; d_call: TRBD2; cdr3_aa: CASSVDARTSAQEQFF; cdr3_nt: TGTGCCAGCAGCGTAGATGCGCGGACTAGCGCTCAAGAGCAGTTCTTC
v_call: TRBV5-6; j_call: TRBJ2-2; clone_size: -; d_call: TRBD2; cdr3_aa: CASSHERESPGELFF; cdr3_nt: TGTGCCAGCAGCCATGAGCGGGAGTCCCCCGGGGAGCTGTTTTTT
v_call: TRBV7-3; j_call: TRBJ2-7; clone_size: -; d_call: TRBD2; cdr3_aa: CASSPGAGVYEQYF; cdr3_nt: TGTGCCAGCAGCCCAGGAGCGGGAGTCTACGAGCAGTACTTC
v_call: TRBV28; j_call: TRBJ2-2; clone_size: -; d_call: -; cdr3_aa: CASSPGGAGTGELFF; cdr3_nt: TGTGCCAGCAGTCCGGGTGGGGCCGGGACCGGGGAGCTGTTTTTT
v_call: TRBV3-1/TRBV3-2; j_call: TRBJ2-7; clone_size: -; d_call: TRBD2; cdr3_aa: CASSPTSGSFLKYF; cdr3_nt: TGTGCCAGCAGCCCTACTAGCGGGAGTTTTCTTAAGTACTTC
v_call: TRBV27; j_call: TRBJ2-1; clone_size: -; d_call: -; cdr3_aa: CASSLFGLEQFF; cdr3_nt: TGTGCCAGCAGTTTATTTGGACTGGAGCAGTTCTTC
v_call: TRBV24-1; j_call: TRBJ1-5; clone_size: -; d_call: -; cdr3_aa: CATSETNQPQHF; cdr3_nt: TGTGCCACCAGTGAAACAAATCAGCCCCAGCATTTT
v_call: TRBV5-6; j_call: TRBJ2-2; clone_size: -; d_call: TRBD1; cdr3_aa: CASSDRGPPGELFF; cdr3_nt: TGTGCCAGCAGCGACAGGGGTCCCCCCGGGGAGCTGTTTTTT
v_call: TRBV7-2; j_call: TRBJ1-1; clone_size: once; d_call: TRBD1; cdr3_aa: CASSLAQTGGTEAFF; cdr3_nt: TGTGCCAGCAGCTTAGCGCAGACAGGGGGCACTGAAGCTTTCTTT
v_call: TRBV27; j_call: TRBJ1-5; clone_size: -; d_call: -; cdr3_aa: CASSLHSSNQPQHF; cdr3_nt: TGTGCCAGCAGTTTACACTCAAGCAATCAGCCCCAGCATTTT
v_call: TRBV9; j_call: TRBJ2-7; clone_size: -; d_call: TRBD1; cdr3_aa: CASSAPGQGVDEQYF; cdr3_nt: TGTGCCAGCAGCGCACCGGGACAGGGGGTCGACGAGCAGTACTTC
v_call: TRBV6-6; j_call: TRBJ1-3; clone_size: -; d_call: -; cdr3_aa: CASSYGGLSSGNTIYF; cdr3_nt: TGTGCCAGCAGTTACGGGGGACTAAGCTCTGGAAACACCATATATTTT
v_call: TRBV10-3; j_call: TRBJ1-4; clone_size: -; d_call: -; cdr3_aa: CAISESGGAGTNEKLFF; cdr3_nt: TGTGCCATCAGTGAGTCAGGCGGGGCTGGTACTAATGAAAAACTGTTTTTT
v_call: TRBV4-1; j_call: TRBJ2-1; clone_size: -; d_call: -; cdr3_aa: CASSQPGSRLYNEQFF; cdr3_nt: TGCGCCAGCAGCCAACCGGGATCCCGACTCTACAATGAGCAGTTCTTC
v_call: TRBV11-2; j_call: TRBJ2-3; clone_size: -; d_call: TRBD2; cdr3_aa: CASSYTLRGGTDTQYF; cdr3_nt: TGTGCCAGCAGCTACACTCTGCGGGGGGGCACAGATACGCAGTATTTT
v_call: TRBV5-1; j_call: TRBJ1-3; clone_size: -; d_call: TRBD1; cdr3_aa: CASSPGTVSLNTIYF; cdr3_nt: TGCGCCAGCAGCCCCGGGACAGTTTCGTTGAACACCATATATTTT
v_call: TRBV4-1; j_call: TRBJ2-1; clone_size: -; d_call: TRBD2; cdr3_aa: CASSQRVQLAGVSDEQFF; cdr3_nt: TGCGCCAGCAGCCAACGCGTCCAACTAGCGGGAGTAAGCGATGAGCAGTTCTTC
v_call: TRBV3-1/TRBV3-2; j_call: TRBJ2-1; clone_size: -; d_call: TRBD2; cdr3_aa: CASSQGLAGGNEQFF; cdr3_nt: TGTGCCAGCAGCCAAGGGCTAGCGGGAGGGAATGAGCAGTTCTTC
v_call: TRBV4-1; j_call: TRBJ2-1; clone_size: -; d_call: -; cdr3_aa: CASSQAWRDEQFF; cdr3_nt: TGCGCCAGCAGCCAAGCATGGAGGGATGAGCAGTTCTTC
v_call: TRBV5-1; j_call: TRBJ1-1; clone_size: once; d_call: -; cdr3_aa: CASKGGGFMNTEAFF; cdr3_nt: TGCGCCAGCAAGGGAGGGGGTTTCATGAACACTGAAGCTTTCTTT
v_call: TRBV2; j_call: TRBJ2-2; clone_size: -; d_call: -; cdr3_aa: CASSERGSRELFF; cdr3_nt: TGTGCCAGCAGTGAAAGGGGCAGCCGGGAGCTGTTTTTT
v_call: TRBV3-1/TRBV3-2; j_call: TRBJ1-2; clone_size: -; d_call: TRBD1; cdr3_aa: CASSKDRGYGYTF; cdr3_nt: TGTGCCAGCAGTAAAGACAGGGGCTATGGCTACACCTTC
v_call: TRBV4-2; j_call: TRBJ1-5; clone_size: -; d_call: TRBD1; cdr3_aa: CASSLQGDLGNQPQHF; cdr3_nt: TGTGCCAGCAGCCTTCAGGGGGACCTGGGCAATCAGCCCCAGCATTTT
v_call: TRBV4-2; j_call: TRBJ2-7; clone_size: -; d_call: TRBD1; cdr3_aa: CASSQFGQVLSYEQYF; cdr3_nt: TGTGCCAGCAGCCAGTTTGGACAGGTCCTCTCCTACGAGCAGTACTTC
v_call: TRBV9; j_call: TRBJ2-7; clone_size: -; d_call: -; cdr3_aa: CASSVGGTGYEQYF; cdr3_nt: TGTGCCAGCAGCGTAGGCGGGACGGGCTACGAGCAGTACTTC
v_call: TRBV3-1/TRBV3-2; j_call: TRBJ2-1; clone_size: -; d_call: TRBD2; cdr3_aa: CASSQDPRASGGNEQFF; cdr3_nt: TGTGCCAGCAGCCAAGATCCTAGGGCTAGCGGGGGTAATGAGCAGTTCTTC
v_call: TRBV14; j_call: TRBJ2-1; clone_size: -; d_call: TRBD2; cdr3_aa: CASSQAGTSANEQFF; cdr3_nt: TGTGCCAGCAGCCAAGCCGGGACTAGCGCCAATGAGCAGTTCTTC
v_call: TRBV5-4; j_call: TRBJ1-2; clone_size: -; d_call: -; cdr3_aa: CASSFRGADYGYTF; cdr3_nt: TGTGCCAGCAGCTTTCGGGGGGCGGACTATGGCTACACCTTC